This T cell receptor beta chain stems from a study of cytotoxic CD8 clonotypes in ibrutinib-treated CLL. Across the whole study: Response samples were taken after a median around 11 months of treatment, range 6 to 36. General study results and limits: Before falling back toward baseline at progression, clonality had risen at the time of ibrutinib response. Baseline-level clonality went beyond age-matched healthy donors and moved in step with circulating CD8+ T-cell counts.

J lost 6 bases, V lost 1 base, and 3 bases had no gene match. The CDR3 covers 15 residues. In germline, CDR1 is SGHNT, CDR2 YYREEE (reference sequence). Profiled with immunoSEQ multiplex PCR; TCRdb holds only in-frame clones, not every one. The sample has 200,000 to 250,000 clones, under 75% seen once. This clone came up once. No antigen is known for it. The material sequenced was PBMCs, taken after 24 months of ibrutinib treatment. The receptor comes from a human donor with chronic lymphocytic leukemia. The chain combines TRBV5-4 with TRBJ2-2; TRBD2 matches at 10 bases. The CDR3 loop is CASSLLAGEAGELFF. The CDR3 nucleotides read TGTGCCAGCAGCTTGCTAGCGGGAGAAGCCGGGGAGCTGTTTTTT.